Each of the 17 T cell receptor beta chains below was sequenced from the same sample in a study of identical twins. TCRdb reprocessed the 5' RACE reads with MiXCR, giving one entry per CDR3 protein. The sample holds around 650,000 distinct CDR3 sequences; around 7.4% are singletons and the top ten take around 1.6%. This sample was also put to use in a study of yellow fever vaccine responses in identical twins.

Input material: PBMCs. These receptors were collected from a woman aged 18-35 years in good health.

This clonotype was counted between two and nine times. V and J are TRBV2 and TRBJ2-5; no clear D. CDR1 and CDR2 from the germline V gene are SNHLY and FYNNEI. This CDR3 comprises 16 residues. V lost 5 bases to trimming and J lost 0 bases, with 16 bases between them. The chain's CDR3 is CASSIAFGQNQETQYF. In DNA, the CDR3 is TGTGCCAGCAGTATCGCTTTTGGGCAGAACCAAGAGACCCAGTACTTC.

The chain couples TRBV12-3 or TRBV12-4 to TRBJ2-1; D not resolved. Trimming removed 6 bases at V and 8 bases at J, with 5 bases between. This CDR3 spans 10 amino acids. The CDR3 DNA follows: TGTGCCAGCAGAATGGATGAGCAGTTCTTC. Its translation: CASRMDEQFF.

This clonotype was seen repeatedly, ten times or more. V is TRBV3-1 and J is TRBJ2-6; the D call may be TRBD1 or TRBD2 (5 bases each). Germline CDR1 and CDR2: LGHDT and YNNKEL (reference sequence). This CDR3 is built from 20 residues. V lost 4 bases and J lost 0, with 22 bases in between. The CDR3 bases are TGTGCCAGCAGCCGCGGAACTTCGGGACCGGAGAGCTCTGGGGCCAACGTCCTGACTTTC. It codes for CASSRGTSGPESSGANVLTF.

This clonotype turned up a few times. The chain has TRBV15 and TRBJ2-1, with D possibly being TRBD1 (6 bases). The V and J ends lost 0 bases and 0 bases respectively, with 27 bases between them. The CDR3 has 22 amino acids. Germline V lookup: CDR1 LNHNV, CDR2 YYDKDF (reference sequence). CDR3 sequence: CATSRDHPKNKQGKSSYNEQFF. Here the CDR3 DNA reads TGTGCCACCAGCAGAGATCACCCAAAAAACAAACAGGGAAAAAGCTCCTACAATGAGCAGTTCTTC.

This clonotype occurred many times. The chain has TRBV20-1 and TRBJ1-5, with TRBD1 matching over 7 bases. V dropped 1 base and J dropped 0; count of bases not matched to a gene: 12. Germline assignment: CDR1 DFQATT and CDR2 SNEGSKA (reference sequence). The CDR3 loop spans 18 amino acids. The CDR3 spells CSARVPGTATYSNQPQHF. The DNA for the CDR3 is TGCAGTGCTAGAGTTCCCGGGACAGCGACTTATAGCAATCAGCCCCAGCATTTT.

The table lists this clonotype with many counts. The CDR3 sequence: CASSQEGRGGANVLTF. The CDR3 DNA reads TGTGCCAGCAGCCAAGAAGGCAGGGGAGGGGCCAACGTCCTGACTTTC. The V gene is TRBV4-2, the J gene TRBJ2-6, with D maybe TRBD1 (6 bases). V dropped 0 bases and J dropped 4 bases, with 10 bases sitting between them. The CDR3 is made up of 16 amino acids. Germline lookup yields CDR1 LGHNA and CDR2 YNFKEQ.

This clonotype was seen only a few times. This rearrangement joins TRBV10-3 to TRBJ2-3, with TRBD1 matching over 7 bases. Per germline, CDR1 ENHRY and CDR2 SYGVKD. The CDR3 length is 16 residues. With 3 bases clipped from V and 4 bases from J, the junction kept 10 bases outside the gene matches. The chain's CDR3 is CAISDYGNRGSDTQYF. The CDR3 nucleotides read TGTGCCATCAGTGATTACGGTAACAGGGGATCAGATACGCAGTATTTT.

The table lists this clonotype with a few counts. The CDR3 spells CASSARLLHNEQFF. CDR3 coding DNA: TGTGCCAGCAGTGCACGGTTACTCCACAATGAGCAGTTCTTC. The V and J genes are TRBV6-1 and TRBJ2-1; D gene uncertain. The CDR3 length is 14 residues. V lost 4 bases and J lost 5, with 12 bases in between. In germline, CDR1 is MNHNS, CDR2 SASEGT.

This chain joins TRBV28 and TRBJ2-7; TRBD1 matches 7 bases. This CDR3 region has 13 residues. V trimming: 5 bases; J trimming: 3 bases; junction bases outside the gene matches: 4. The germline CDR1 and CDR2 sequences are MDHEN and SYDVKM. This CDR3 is CASSGTDYYEQYV. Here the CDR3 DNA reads TGTGCCAGCAGTGGGACAGATTACTACGAGCAGTACGTC.

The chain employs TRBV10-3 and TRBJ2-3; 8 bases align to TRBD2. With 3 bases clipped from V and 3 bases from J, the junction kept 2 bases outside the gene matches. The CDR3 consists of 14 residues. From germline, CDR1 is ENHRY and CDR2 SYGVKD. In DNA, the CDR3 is TGTGCCATCAGTGACGGGAGGGGGACAGATACGCAGTATTTT. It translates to CAISDGRGTDTQYF.

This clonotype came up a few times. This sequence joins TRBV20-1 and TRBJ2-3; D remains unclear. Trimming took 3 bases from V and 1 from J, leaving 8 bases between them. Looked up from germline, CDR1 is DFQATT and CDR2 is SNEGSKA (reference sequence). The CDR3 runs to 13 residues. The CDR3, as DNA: TGCAGTGCTAGTGGTATACGCACAGATACGCAGTATTTT. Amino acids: CSASGIRTDTQYF.

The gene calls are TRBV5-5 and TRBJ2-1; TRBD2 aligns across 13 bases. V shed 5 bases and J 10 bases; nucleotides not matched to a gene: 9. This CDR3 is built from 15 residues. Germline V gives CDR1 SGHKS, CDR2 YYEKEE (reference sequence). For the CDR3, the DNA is TGTGCCAGCAGACCTCCGGGACTAGCGGGGTTAGAGCAGTTCTTC. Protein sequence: CASRPPGLAGLEQFF.

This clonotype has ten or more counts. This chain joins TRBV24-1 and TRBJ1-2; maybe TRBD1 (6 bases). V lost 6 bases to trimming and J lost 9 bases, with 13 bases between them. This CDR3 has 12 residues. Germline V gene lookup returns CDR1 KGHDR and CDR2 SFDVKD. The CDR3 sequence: CATSFGGRSYTF. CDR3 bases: TGTGCCACCAGTTTCGGGGGGCGGAGCTACACCTTC.

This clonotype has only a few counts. Written as DNA, the CDR3 is TGTGCCAGCACGAGGAACAGGGTATCTGGGGCCAACGTCCTGACTTTC. This gives the protein CASTRNRVSGANVLTF. The V call is TRBV2, the J call TRBJ2-6; tentative D call: TRBD1 (6 bases). The length of the CDR3 is 16 residues. Germline CDR1 and CDR2: SNHLY and FYNNEI. The V end lost 7 bases, the J end lost 1 base, and 14 bases lay between the germline ends.

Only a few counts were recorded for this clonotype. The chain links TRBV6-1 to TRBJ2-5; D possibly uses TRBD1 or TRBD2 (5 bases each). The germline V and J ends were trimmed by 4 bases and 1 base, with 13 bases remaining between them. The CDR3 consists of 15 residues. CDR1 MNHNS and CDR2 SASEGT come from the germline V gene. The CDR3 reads CASSVRDASQETQYF. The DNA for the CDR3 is TGTGCCAGCAGTGTCCGGGACGCCTCCCAAGAGACCCAGTACTTC.

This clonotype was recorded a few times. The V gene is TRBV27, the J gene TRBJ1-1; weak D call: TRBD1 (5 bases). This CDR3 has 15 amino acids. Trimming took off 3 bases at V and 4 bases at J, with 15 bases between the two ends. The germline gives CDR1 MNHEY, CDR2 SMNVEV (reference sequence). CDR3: CASSLGRGVGTEAFF. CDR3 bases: TGTGCCAGCAGTTTGGGACGGGGCGTGGGCACTGAAGCTTTCTTT.

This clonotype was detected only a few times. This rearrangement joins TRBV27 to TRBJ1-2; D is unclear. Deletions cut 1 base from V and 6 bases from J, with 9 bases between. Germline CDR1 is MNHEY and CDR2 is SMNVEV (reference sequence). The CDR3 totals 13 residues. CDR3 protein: CASSLLEGNGYTF. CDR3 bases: TGTGCCAGCAGTTTATTGGAGGGAAATGGCTACACCTTC.